Listed below are T cell receptor beta chains from one sample, sequenced in a study of T cell repertoires in cytomegalovirus infection. In TCRdb, the reads were re-called with MiXCR into one record per CDR3 protein. The sample consists of hundreds of thousands of distinct CDR3 sequences, around a third of them appearing once. Antigens of these TCRs are unknown. The sample here was cultured PBMCs, taken from culture after CMV antigen stimulation. Source of these receptors: a human donor in good health (CMV status not recorded). Some clones in this sample may be carry-over from other donors' samples. The conserved cysteine and the conserved F or W are not part of the CDR3 here. D genes are given only for firm matches.

>TRBV6-2/TRBV6-3|TRBJ2-1|TRBD2
ASSYSVLADPSYNEQF
>TRBV20-1|TRBJ2-7|TRBD2
SARASGKNSYEQY
>TRBV4-3|TRBJ1-2|.
ASSQDNGAGDGYT
>TRBV11-2|TRBJ2-7|.
ASSLITGQINEQY
>TRBV7-6|TRBJ2-1|TRBD2
ASSPAGLAGNEQF
>TRBV6-8|TRBJ2-5|TRBD2
AGSSRAGGRGTQY
>TRBV7-2|TRBJ1-2|TRBD1
ASSLGPSDRGVYGYT
>TRBV7-6|TRBJ1-2|TRBD1
ASSLGTAGGYT
>TRBV19|TRBJ2-1|TRBD2
ASSIDGSGGLNEQF
>TRBV19|TRBJ1-2|.
ASSIQQGLNYGYT
>TRBV7-8|TRBJ2-3|TRBD2
ASSLGGRSLDTQY
>TRBV4-1|TRBJ1-5|.
ASSRWEQGNQPQH
>TRBV7-8|TRBJ2-1|.
ASSQGIEQF
>TRBV25-1|TRBJ1-6|TRBD1
ASGSGTGGSPLH
>TRBV5-3|TRBJ2-2|.
ARSLGEKNTGELF
>TRBV7-2|TRBJ2-7|.
ASSPDLGEQY
>TRBV7-9|TRBJ2-1|.
ASSFTGTHEQF
>TRBV27|TRBJ1-2|.
ASSLALGVGYGYT
>TRBV7-9|TRBJ2-7|.
ASSHLTSRSYEQY
>TRBV7-2|TRBJ2-1|.
ASSPGTAYNEQF
>TRBV19|TRBJ2-1|TRBD2
ASSDRGAGGGKVYEQF
>TRBV28|TRBJ2-3|TRBD2
ASSPPGGYIGGGTQY
>TRBV7-2|TRBJ1-1|.
ASSLHGGLAEAF
>TRBV20-1|TRBJ1-5|.
SVGGALNQPQH
>TRBV6-2/TRBV6-3|TRBJ2-2|TRBD2
ASSALIGLAGTGELF
>TRBV6-2/TRBV6-3|TRBJ2-3|.
ATTLTDTQF
>TRBV7-2|TRBJ2-3|.
ASSLAYRDTQY
>TRBV5-6|TRBJ1-1|.
ASSLEGSGAF
>TRBV7-9|TRBJ2-3|.
ASSLDPGAGTDTQY
>TRBV6-6|TRBJ2-5|.
ASTPRGHQETQY
>TRBV6-1|TRBJ2-1|TRBD2
ASGLTLAGYDLSNEQF
>TRBV19|TRBJ2-2|.
ASSRRNTGELF
>TRBV24-1|TRBJ2-1|TRBD2
ATSGGSGSDEQF
>TRBV10-3|TRBJ2-1|.
AISVTNNEQF
>TRBV6-6|TRBJ2-2|TRBD2
ARSYSSGSAGELF
>TRBV6-2/TRBV6-3|TRBJ2-3|.
ASSEQGPDTQY